This entry features one T cell receptor beta chain sequence. Patients at the Seattle site were enrolled during active infection and followed longitudinally. This CDR3 has 12 amino acids. Germline loops: CDR1 SQVTM, CDR2 ANQGSEA. The V gene lost 4 bases and the J gene lost 8 bases, with 12 bases spanning the gap. The sample is drawn from a study of blood T cell repertoires in COVID-19. Whole-study context: The United States, Italy and Spain provided the acute and convalescent COVID-19 samples. T cells, B-cell-depleted T cells, or PBMCs supplied cDNA or gDNA.

In the study's own analysis: Scientists estimated how many nucleated cells there were by amplifying reference gene primers. Data came from immunoSEQ multiplex PCR; TCRdb stores just in-frame clones and leaves some out. V and J calls and clone size follow that table, whereas D and trimming were derived from the DNA. The table has just over 300,000 clones, about nine tenths seen once; the top ten hold approximately 2%. The rearrangement uses TRBV29-1 and TRBJ2-1; D is ambiguous. The sequence was obtained from a woman between 25 and 40 years old with COVID-19, enrolled during active disease. Material: peripheral blood. The CDR3 nucleotides are TGCAGCGTTGGGCTAGTCAACTATGAGCAGTTCTTC. As protein: CSVGLVNYEQFF.